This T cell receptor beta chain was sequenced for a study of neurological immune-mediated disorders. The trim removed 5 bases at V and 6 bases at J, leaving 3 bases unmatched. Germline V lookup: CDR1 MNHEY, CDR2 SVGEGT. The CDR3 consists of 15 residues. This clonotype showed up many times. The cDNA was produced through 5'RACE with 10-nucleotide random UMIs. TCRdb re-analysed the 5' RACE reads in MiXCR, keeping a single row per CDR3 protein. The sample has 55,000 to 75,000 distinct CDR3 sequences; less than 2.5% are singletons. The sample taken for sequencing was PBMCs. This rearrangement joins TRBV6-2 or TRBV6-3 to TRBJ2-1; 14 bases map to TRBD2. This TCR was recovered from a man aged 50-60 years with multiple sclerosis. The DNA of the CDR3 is TGTGCCAGCAGTGATGGGACTAGCGGGGGCAATGAGCAGTTCTTC. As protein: CASSDGTSGGNEQFF.